The T cell receptor beta chain under discussion was sequenced for a study of T cell changes during pregnancy in multiple sclerosis. The assay was immunoSEQ multiplex PCR, and TCRdb's table has in-frame clones only and misses some. This table holds roughly 48,000 clones, 88% found once. The sequence was collected from a female donor with multiple sclerosis, enrolled in a pregnancy study. The material was CD4+ T cells from peripheral blood mononuclear cells, obtained in the second trimester of pregnancy.

The CDR3 reads CASRTGVANTEAFF. The CDR3 nucleotides read TGCGCCAGCAGGACAGGGGTTGCGAACACTGAAGCTTTCTTT. The chain uses TRBV5-1 and TRBJ1-1, with 8 bases matching TRBD1. Germline V gene data show CDR1 as SGHRS and CDR2 as YFSETQ. The CDR3 covers 14 residues. V dropped 5 bases and J dropped 1; count of bases not matched to a gene: 4.